This TCR beta chain is drawn from a study of blood T cell repertoires in COVID-19. On the study more broadly: Specimens from acute and convalescent COVID-19 originated in the United States, Italy and Spain.

Germline lookup yields CDR1 SGHNT and CDR2 YYREEE (reference sequence). V was shortened by 5 bases and J by 4 bases, with 11 bases between the two germline ends. The CDR3 spans 13 residues. The assay was immunoSEQ multiplex PCR, and TCRdb's table has in-frame clones only and misses some. The sample includes some 110,000 clones, 75% to 85% of them seen just once. Source material: peripheral blood. The sequence was obtained from a man aged 55 to 70 with acute or convalescent COVID-19. This chain joins TRBV5-4 and TRBJ2-3; no clear D gene. This chain's CDR3 is CASSFSMSDTQYF. CDR3 bases: TGTGCCAGCAGTTTTTCTATGTCAGATACGCAGTATTTT.